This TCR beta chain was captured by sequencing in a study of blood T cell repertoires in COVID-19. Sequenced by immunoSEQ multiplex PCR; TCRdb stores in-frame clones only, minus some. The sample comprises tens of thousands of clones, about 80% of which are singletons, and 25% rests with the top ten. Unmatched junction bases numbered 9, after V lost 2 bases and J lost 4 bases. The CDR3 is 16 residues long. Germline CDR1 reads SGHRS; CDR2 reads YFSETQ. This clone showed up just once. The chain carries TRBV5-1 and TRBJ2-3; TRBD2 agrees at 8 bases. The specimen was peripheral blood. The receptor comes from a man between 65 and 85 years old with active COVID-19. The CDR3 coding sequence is TGCGCCAGCAGCTTAGGAAGCGGGAGAAGGGCAGATACGCAGTATTTT. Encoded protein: CASSLGSGRRADTQYF.